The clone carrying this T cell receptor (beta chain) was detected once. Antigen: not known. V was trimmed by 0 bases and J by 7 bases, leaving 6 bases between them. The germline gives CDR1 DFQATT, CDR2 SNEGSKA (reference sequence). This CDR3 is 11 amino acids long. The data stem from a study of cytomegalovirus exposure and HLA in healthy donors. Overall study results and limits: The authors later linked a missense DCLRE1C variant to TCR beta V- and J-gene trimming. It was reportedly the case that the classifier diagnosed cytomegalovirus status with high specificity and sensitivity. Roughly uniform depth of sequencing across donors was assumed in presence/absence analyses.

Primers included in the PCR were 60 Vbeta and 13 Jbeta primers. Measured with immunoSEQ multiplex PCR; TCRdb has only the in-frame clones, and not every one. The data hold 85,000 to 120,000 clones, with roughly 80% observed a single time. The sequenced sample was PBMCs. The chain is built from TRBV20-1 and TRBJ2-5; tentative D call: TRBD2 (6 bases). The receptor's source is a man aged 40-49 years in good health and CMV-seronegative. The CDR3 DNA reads TGCAGTGCTAGAGACGGGGGGACCCAGTACTTC. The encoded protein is CSARDGGTQYF.